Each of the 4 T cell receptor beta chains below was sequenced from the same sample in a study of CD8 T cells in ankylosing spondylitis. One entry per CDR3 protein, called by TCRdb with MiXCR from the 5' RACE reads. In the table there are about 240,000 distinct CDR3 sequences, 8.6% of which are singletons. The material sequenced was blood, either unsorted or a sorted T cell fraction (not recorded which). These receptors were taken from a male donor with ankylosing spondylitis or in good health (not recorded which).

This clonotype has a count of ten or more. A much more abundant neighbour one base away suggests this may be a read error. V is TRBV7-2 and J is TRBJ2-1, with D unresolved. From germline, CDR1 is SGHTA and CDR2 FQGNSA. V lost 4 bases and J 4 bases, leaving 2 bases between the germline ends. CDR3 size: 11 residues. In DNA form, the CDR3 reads TGTGCCAGCAGCTGGTACAATGAGCAGTTCTTC. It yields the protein CASSWYNEQFF.

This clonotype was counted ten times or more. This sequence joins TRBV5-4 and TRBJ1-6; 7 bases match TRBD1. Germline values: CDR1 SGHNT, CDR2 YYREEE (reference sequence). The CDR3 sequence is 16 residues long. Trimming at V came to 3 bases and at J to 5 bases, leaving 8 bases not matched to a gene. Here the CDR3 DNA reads TGTGCCAGCAGCTCGGGACAGCCCCTAAATAATTCACCCCTCCACTTT. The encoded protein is CASSSGQPLNNSPLHF.

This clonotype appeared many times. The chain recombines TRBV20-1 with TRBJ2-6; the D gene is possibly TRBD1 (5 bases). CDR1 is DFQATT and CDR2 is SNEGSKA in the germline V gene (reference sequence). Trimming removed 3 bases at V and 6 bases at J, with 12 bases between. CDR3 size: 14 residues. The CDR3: CSASQGSKANVLTF. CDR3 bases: TGCAGTGCTAGCCAGGGCTCGAAGGCCAACGTCCTGACTTTC.

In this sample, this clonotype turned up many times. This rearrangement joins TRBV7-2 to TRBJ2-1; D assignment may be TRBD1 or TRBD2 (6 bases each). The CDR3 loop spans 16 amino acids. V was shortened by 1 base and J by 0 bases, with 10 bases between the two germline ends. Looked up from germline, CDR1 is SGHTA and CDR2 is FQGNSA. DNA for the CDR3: TGTGCCAGCAGCTTAGTAGGGGGGCCCTCCTACAATGAGCAGTTCTTC. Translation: CASSLVGGPSYNEQFF.